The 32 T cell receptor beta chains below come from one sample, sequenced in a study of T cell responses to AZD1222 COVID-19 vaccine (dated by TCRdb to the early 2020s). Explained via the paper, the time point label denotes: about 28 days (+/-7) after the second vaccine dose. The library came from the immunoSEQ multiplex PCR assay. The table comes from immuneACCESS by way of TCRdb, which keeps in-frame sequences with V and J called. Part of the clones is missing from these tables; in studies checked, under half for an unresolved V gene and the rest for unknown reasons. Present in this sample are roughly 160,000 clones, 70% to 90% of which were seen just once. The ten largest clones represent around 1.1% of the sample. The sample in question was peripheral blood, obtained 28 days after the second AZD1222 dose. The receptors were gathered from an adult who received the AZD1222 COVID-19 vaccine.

Here the CDR3 reads CASSQDTRGRGGLDTQYF. Here the CDR3 DNA reads TGCGCCAGCAGCCAAGACACCCGGGGTCGGGGGGGCCTAGATACGCAGTATTTT. The rearrangement uses TRBV4-3 and TRBJ2-3, with 8 bases identical to TRBD2. Per germline, CDR1 LGHNA and CDR2 YSLEER. V lost 0 bases, J lost 5 bases, and 13 bases stayed unmatched. The CDR3 loop spans 18 amino acids.

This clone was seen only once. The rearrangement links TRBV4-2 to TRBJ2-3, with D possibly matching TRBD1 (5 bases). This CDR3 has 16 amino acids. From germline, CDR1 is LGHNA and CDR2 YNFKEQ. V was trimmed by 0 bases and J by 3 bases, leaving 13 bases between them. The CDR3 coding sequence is TGTGCCAGCAGCCAAGAGTGGGGCGGAGAAACAGATACGCAGTATTTT. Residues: CASSQEWGGETDTQYF.

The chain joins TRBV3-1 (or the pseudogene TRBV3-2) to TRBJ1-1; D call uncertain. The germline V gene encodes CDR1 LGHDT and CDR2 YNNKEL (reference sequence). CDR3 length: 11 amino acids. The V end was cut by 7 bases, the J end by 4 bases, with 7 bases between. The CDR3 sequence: CASTLGTEAFF. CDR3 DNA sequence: TGTGCCAGCACCCTGGGCACTGAAGCTTTCTTT.

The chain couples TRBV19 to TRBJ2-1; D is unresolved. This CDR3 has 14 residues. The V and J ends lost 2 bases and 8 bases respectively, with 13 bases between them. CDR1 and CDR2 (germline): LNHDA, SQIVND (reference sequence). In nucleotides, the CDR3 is TGTGCCAGTAGTATATTTGATCCTGGCTATGAGCAGTTCTTC. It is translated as CASSIFDPGYEQFF.

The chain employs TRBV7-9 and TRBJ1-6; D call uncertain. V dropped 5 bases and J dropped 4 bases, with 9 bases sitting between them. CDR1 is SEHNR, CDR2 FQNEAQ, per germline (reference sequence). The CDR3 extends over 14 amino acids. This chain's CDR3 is CASSPHQYNSPLHF. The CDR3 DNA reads TGTGCCAGCAGCCCCCACCAGTATAATTCACCCCTCCACTTT. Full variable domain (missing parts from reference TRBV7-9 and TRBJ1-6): DTGVSQNPRHKITKRGQNVTFRCDPISEHNRLYWYRQTLGQGPEFLTYFQNEAQLEKSRLLSDRFSAERPKGSFSTLEIQRTEQGDSAMYLCASSPHQYNSPLHFGNGTRLTVT.

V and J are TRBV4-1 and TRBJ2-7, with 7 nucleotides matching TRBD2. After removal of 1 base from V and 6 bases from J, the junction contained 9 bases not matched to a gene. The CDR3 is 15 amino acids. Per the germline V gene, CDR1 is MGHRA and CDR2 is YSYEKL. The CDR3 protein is CASSQVLLREAEQYF. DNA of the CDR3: TGCGCCAGCAGCCAAGTATTACTACGGGAGGCCGAGCAGTACTTC.

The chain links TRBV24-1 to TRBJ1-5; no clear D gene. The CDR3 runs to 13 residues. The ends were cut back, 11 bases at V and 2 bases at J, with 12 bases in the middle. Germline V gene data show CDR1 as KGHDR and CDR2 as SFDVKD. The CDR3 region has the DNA TGTGCCATAGGAGAGAGGGGCAATCAGCCCCAGCATTTT. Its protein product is CAIGERGNQPQHF.

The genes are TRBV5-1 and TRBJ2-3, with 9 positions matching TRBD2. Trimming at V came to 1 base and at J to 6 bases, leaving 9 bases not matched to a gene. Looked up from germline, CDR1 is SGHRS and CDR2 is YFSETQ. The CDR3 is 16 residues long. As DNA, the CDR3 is TGCGCCAGCAGCTTGCTCGGCGGGGGGGCTATGGATACGCAGTATTTT. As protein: CASSLLGGGAMDTQYF. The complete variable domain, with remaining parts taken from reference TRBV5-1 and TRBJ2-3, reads KAGVTQTPRYLIKTRGQQVTLSCSPISGHRSVSWYQQTPGQGLQFLFEYFSETQRNKGNFPGRFSGRQFSNSRSEMNVSTLELGDSALYLCASSLLGGGAMDTQYFGPGTRLTVL.

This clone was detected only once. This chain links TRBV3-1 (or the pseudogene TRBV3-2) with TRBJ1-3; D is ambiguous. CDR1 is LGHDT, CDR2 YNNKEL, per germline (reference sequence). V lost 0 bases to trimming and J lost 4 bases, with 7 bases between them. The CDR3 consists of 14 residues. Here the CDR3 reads CASSQETRGNTIYF. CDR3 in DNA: TGTGCCAGCAGCCAAGAAACCCGAGGAAACACCATATATTTT.

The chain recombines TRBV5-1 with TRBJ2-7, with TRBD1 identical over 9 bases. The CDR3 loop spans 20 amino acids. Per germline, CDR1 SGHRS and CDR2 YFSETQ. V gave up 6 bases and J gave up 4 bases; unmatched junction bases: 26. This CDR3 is CASKLLPFLPRTGVIYEQYF. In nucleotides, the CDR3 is TGCGCCAGCAAGCTCCTTCCTTTCCTCCCCCGGACAGGGGTGATATACGAGCAGTACTTC.

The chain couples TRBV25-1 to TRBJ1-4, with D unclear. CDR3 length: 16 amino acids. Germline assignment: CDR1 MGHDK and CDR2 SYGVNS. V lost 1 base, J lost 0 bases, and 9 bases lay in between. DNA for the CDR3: TGTGCCAGCAGTGAATTAGGCGGTGCAACTAATGAAAAACTGTTTTTT. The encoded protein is CASSELGGATNEKLFF.

The CDR3 coding sequence is TGTGCCACCACTAAGGGATGGAACAGCAGAACTGAAGCTTTCTTT. Translated: CATTKGWNSRTEAFF. The chain has TRBV19 and TRBJ1-1; D remains unclear. CDR1 is LNHDA and CDR2 is SQIVND in the germline V gene (reference sequence). The CDR3 extends over 15 amino acids. Trimming cost V 10 bases and J 5 bases, with 23 bases left between them.

The CDR3 is CASSSWGPGGELFF. CDR3 coding DNA: TGTGCCAGCAGTAGCTGGGGCCCGGGCGGGGAGCTGTTTTTT. The chain employs TRBV6-2 or TRBV6-3 and TRBJ2-2; a possible D gene is TRBD1 (5 bases). CDR3 length equals 14 residues. The germline V and J ends were trimmed by 5 bases and 7 bases, with 14 bases remaining between them. Germline V gene lookup returns CDR1 MNHEY and CDR2 SVGEGT.

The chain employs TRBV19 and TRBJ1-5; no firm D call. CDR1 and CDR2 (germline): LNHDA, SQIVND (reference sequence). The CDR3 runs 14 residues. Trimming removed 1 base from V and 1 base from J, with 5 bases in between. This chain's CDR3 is CASSIGASNQPQHF. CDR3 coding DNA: TGTGCCAGTAGTATAGGTGCGAGCAATCAGCCCCAGCATTTT. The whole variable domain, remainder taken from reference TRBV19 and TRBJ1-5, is DGGITQSPKYLFRKEGQNVTLSCEQNLNHDAMYWYRQDPGQGLRLIYYSQIVNDFQKGDIAEGYSVSREKKESFPLTVTSAQKNPTAFYLCASSIGASNQPQHFGDGTRLSIL.

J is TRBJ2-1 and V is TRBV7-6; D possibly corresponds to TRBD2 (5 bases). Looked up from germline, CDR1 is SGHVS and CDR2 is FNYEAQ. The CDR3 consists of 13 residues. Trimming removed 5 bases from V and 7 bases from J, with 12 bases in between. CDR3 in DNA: TGTGCCAGCAGCCCGGAGGCTCGGAATGAGCAGTTCTTC. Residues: CASSPEARNEQFF. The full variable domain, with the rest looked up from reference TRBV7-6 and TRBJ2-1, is GAGVSQSPRYKVTKRGQDVALRCDPISGHVSLYWYRQALGQGPEFLTYFNYEAQQDKSGLPNDRFSAERPEGSISTLTIQRTEQRDSAMYRCASSPEARNEQFFGPGTRLTVL.

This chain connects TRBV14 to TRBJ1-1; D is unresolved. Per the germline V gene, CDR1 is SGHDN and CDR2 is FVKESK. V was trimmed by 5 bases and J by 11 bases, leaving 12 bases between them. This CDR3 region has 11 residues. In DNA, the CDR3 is TGTGCCAGCAGCAAGGGCCCTTCGGCTTTCTTT. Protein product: CASSKGPSAFF. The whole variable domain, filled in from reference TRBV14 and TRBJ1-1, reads EAGVTQFPSHSVIEKGQTVTLRCDPISGHDNLYWYRRVMGKEIKFLLHFVKESKQDESGMPNNRFLAERTGGTYSTLKVQPAELEDSGVYFCASSKGPSAFFGQGTRLTVV.

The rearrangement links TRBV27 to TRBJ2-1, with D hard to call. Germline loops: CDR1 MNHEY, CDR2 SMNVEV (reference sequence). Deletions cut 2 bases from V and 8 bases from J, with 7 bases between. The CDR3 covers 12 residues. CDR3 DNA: TGTGCCAGCAGTTTAGGCATCGATGAGCAGTTCTTC. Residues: CASSLGIDEQFF.

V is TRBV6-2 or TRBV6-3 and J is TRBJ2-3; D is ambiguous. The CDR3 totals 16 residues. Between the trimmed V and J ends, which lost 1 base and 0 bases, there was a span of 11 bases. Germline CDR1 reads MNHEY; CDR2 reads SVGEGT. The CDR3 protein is CASSYLDPTSTDTQYF. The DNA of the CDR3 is TGTGCCAGCAGTTACTTAGACCCTACTAGCACAGATACGCAGTATTTT.

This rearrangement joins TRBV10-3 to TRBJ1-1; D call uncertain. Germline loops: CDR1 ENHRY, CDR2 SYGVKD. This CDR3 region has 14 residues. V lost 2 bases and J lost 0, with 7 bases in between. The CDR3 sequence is CAISEILMNTEAFF. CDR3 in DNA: TGTGCCATCAGTGAGATACTGATGAACACTGAAGCTTTCTTT.

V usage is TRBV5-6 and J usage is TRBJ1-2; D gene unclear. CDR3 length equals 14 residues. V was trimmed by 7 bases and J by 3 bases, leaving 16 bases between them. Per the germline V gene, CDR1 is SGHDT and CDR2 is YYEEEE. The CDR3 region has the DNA TGTGCCAGCGTTTGGGGAGTTAGAGACTATGGCTACACCTTC. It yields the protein CASVWGVRDYGYTF.

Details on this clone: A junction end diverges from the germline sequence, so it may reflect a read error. CDR3 nucleotides: TGTGCCAACAGCTTGCGGCCTCAAACACCTAACTATGGCTACACCTTC. Translated: CANSLRPQTPNYGYTF. This rearrangement joins TRBV5-4 to TRBJ1-2; D remains ambiguous. CDR1 and CDR2 from the germline V gene are SGHNT and YYREEE (reference sequence). The CDR3 is made up of 16 amino acids. Drawing the rest from reference TRBV5-4 and TRBJ1-2, the complete variable domain is ETGVTQSPTHLIKTRGQQVTLRCSSQSGHNTVSWYQQALGQGPQFIFQYYREEENGRGNFPPRFSGLQFPNYSSELNVNALELDDSALYLCANSLRPQTPNYGYTFGSGTRLTVV.

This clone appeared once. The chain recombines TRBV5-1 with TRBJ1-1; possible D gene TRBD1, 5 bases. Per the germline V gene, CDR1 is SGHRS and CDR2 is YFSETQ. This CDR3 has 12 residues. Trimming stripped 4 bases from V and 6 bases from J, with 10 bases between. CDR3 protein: CASSRDGPEAFF. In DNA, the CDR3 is TGCGCCAGCAGCCGGGACGGCCCTGAAGCTTTCTTT.

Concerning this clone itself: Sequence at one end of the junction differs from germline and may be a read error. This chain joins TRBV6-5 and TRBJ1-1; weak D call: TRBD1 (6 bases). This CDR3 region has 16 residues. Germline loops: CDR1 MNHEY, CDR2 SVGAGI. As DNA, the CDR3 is TGTGCCAGCAGCTACTCGCCCCAGGGGTCTTACACTGAAGCTTTCTTT. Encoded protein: CASSYSPQGSYTEAFF.

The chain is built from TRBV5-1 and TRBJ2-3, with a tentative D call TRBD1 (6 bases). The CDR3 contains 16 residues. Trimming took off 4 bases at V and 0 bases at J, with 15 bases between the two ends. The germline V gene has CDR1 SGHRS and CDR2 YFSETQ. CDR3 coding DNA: TGCGCCAGCAGCCTAACAGGACAGACCAGCACAGATACGCAGTATTTT. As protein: CASSLTGQTSTDTQYF.

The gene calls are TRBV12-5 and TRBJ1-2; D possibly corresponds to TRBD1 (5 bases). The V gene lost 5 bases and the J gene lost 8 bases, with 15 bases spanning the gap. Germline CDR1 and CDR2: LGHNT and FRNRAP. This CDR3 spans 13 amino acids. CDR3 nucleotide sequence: TGTGCTAGTGGTCCGGGACCGAGATCGGGCTACACCTTC. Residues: CASGPGPRSGYTF.

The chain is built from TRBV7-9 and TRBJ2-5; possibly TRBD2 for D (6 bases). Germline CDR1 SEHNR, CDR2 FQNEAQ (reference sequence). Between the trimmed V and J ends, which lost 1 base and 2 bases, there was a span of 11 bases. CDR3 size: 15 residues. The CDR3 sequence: CASSLVTGAQETQYF. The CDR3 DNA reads TGTGCCAGCAGCTTAGTTACGGGAGCTCAAGAGACCCAGTACTTC.

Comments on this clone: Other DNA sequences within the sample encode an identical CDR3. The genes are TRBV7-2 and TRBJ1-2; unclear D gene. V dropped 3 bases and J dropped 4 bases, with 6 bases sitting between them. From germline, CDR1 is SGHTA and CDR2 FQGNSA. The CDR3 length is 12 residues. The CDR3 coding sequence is TGTGCCAGCAGCTTGGGCTCCTATGGCTACACCTTC. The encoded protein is CASSLGSYGYTF.

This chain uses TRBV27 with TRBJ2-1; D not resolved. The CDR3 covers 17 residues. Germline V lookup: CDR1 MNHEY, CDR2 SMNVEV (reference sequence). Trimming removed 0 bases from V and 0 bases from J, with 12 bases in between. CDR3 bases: TGTGCCAGCAGTTTATCCGGCTCCCCGGGCTCCTACAATGAGCAGTTCTTC. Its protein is CASSLSGSPGSYNEQFF.

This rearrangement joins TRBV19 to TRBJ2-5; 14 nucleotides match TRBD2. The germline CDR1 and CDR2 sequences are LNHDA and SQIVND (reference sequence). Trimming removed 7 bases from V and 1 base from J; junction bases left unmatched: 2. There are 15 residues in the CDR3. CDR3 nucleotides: TGTGCCAGTATGGGACTAGCGGGGGTCCAAGAGACCCAGTACTTC. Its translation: CASMGLAGVQETQYF.

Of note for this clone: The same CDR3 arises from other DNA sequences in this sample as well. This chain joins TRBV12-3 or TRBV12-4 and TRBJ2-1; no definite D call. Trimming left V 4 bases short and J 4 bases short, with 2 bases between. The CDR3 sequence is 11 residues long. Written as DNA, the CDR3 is TGTGCCAGCAGTTCATACAATGAGCAGTTCTTC. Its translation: CASSSYNEQFF.

CDR3 protein: CASSQDSPLGTRNTGELFF. The CDR3 DNA reads TGTGCCAGCAGCCAAGACTCGCCGCTAGGGACTCGGAACACCGGGGAGCTGTTTTTT. The chain employs TRBV3-1 (or the pseudogene TRBV3-2) and TRBJ2-2, with a possible D match to TRBD2 (6 bases). The CDR3 covers 19 residues. Germline V lookup: CDR1 LGHDT, CDR2 YNNKEL (reference sequence). The germline V and J ends were trimmed by 0 bases and 1 base, with 18 bases remaining between them.

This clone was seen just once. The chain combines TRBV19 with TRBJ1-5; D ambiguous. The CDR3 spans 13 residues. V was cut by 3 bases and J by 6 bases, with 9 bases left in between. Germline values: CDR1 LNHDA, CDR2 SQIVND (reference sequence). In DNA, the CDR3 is TGTGCCAGTAGTATTGAGAAGGTTCAGCCCCAGCATTTT. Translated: CASSIEKVQPQHF.